The text below deals with one T cell receptor (beta chain). Reverse transcription of about 0.45 to 1 ug RNA used random hexamers. TCRdb reprocessed the immunoSEQ multiplex PCR reads with MiXCR, giving one entry per CDR3 protein. The sample has some 110,000 distinct CDR3 sequences; approximately 96% are singletons. From germline, CDR1 is MDHEN and CDR2 SYDVKM. V lost 11 bases and J lost 3, with 14 bases in between. CDR3 size: 13 residues. The source of the sample is a study of CD8 T cells in Susac syndrome. J is TRBJ1-5 and V is TRBV28; D is unclear. The sequence derives from a human donor in good health. Sequencing was done on a sample of CD4+ T cells from PBMCs. This CDR3 reads CAVNRVVNQPQHF. CDR3 DNA sequence: TGTGCCGTAAACCGGGTAGTCAATCAGCCCCAGCATTTT.